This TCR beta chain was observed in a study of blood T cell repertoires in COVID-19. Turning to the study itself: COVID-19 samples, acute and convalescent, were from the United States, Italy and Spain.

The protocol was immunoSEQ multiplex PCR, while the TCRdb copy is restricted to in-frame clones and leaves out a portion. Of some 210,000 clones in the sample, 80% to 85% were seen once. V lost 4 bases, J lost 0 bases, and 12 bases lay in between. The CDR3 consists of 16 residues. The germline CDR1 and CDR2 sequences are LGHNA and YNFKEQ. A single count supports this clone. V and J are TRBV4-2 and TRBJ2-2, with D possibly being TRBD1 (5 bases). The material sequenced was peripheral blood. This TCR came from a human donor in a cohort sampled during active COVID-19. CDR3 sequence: CASSPLLGANTGELFF. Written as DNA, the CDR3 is TGTGCCAGCAGCCCTCTCTTAGGGGCGAACACCGGGGAGCTGTTTTTT.